This entry describes one TCR beta chain. The antigen is not known. The source of the sample is a study of Tregs in tolerant kidney transplant recipients. Repertoires were generated with immunoSEQ multiplex PCR, while TCRdb's copy carries only in-frame clones and drops some. The sample records about 77,000 clones, 95% to 98% being singletons. The CDR3 totals 15 residues. Germline trimming cut 0 bases from V and 6 bases from J; bases unmatched to any gene: 5. Germline CDR1 LGHNA, CDR2 YNFKEQ. Broader study findings: Tolerant patients' donor-specific Tregs expanded beyond overall Tregs, suggesting antigen-driven growth. Biological reproducibility was not directly addressed in this study. The most relevant donor-specific Treg TCRbeta repertoire apparently came from expansion with activated donor B cells. Validation in larger populations is needed because few patients were studied.

This sample comprised CD4+ T cells from blood, obtained before the transplant. This clonotype originated in a human donor who received a combined kidney and bone marrow transplant. The V gene is TRBV4-2, the J gene TRBJ2-4, with 7 bases fitting TRBD1. DNA for the CDR3: TGTGCCAGCAGCCAAGACCCGACAGGGATAAACATTCAGTACTTC. Protein sequence: CASSQDPTGINIQYF.